A selection of T cell receptor beta chains follows, all from one sample in a study of T-cell memory formation after mild COVID-19. From the 5' RACE reads, TCRdb called clonotypes with MiXCR, one entry per CDR3 protein. In the table there are around 310,000 distinct CDR3 sequences, less than 20% of which are singletons. Sequencing used PBMCs or a T cell subset sorted from them (not recorded which). The source of these receptors is a man between 18 and 35 years old who had mild COVID-19 (a few samples of this study predate the infection). Cell type and time point are not known. The CDR3 runs from the conserved cysteine through the conserved F or W. D genes are given only for firm matches. Clone size is not always given. Where it is, it says once, few, many or a class for expanded clones.

TRBD2 few TRBJ2-5 TRBV5-4 CASSSLQRGAETQYF TGTGCCAGCAGCTCGCTCCAGCGGGGGGCAGAGACCCAGTACTTC
. . TRBJ1-1 TRBV2 CASSDLPNTEAFF TGTGCCAGCAGTGATCTCCCCAACACTGAAGCTTTCTTT
TRBD1 few TRBJ1-6 TRBV10-3 CATEGANNSPLHF TGTGCCACCGAGGGGGCGAATAATTCACCCCTCCACTTT
TRBD1 few TRBJ2-7 TRBV7-7 CASSPLPGGEQYF TGTGCCAGCAGCCCCCTCCCAGGGGGCGAGCAGTACTTC
. few TRBJ2-7 TRBV7-9 CASSPLGGGYEQYF TGTGCCAGCAGCCCCCTCGGGGGTGGGTACGAGCAGTACTTC
. . TRBJ2-3 TRBV7-2 CASSVNPQGRTDTQYF TGTGCCAGCAGCGTGAATCCCCAGGGGAGGACAGATACGCAGTATTTT
. few TRBJ2-2 TRBV11-2 CASSLTPINTGELFF TGTGCCAGCAGCTTAACCCCGATTAACACCGGGGAGCTGTTTTTT
TRBD1 few TRBJ2-3 TRBV5-1 CASSPRDRGQDTQYF TGCGCCAGCAGCCCCCGGGACAGGGGGCAAGATACGCAGTATTTT
TRBD1 . TRBJ2-5 TRBV6-2/TRBV6-3 CASSLLAVPNRGTQYF TGTGCCAGCAGTTTATTGGCGGTCCCGAACAGGGGGACCCAGTACTTC
TRBD2 . TRBJ2-7 TRBV3-1 CASSEVAGGPGEQYF TGTGCCAGCAGCGAGGTGGCGGGGGGGCCTGGGGAGCAGTACTTC
TRBD2 many TRBJ2-1 TRBV5-1 CASSLGRGGSYNEQFF TGCGCCAGCAGCTTGGGCCGGGGGGGGTCCTACAATGAGCAGTTCTTC
. few TRBJ2-1 TRBV4-1 CASSRGTNPNEQFF TGCGCCAGCAGCCGTGGGACGAATCCCAATGAGCAGTTCTTC
. . TRBJ2-5 TRBV20-1 CSARTIQGGETQYF TGCAGTGCTAGAACGATTCAGGGTGGAGAGACCCAGTACTTC
. many TRBJ2-7 TRBV12-3/TRBV12-4 CASSSRAQRYEQYF TGTGCCAGCAGTTCTCGGGCCCAGCGCTACGAGCAGTACTTC
. . TRBJ2-3 TRBV3-1 CASSHLGFSTDTQYF TGTGCCAGCAGCCACTTAGGGTTCAGCACAGATACGCAGTATTTT
. few TRBJ2-7 TRBV4-3 CASSQETAVSYEQYF TGCGCCAGCAGCCAAGAGACAGCCGTATCCTACGAGCAGTACTTC
. . TRBJ2-7 TRBV7-8 CASSLESTGLLYEQYF TGTGCCAGCAGCTTAGAATCGACGGGGCTCCTCTACGAGCAGTACTTC
. . TRBJ2-7 TRBV13 CASSLAAGGEQYF TGTGCCAGCAGCTTAGCTGCTGGGGGGGAGCAGTACTTC
. . TRBJ1-6 TRBV10-2 CASSKDRANSPLHF TGCGCCAGCAGTAAGGACAGAGCTAATTCACCCCTCCACTTT
TRBD1 . TRBJ2-2 TRBV6-5 CASNLGQYTGELFF TGTGCCAGCAATTTGGGACAGTACACCGGGGAGCTGTTTTTT
. few TRBJ2-3 TRBV24-1 CATSDRMTSDTQYF TGTGCCACCAGTGACCGAATGACATCGGATACGCAGTATTTT
. . TRBJ2-2 TRBV29-1 CSALKIGGELFF TGCAGCGCCCTGAAAATTGGCGGGGAGCTGTTTTTT
. . TRBJ2-3 TRBV7-2 CASSSDRRGITDTQYF TGTGCCAGCAGCTCGGACAGGAGGGGGATAACAGATACGCAGTATTTT
. few TRBJ2-7 TRBV6-5 CASSSVPQDSYEQYF TGTGCCAGCAGTTCAGTCCCCCAGGATTCCTACGAGCAGTACTTC
. . TRBJ2-5 TRBV6-5 CASSYAGPRSETQYF TGTGCCAGCAGTTACGCGGGACCCAGGAGCGAGACCCAGTACTTC
TRBD1 . TRBJ1-5 TRBV2 CASRGQGSQPQHF TGTGCCAGCAGAGGACAGGGTAGTCAGCCCCAGCATTTT
. many TRBJ2-1 TRBV6-6 CASSYWLRRGFSEGVHEQFF TGTGCCAGCAGTTACTGGTTGCGGCGGGGCTTCAGTGAAGGGGTGCATGAGCAGTTCTTC
TRBD2 . TRBJ2-1 TRBV7-2 CASSPRILAGYYNEQFF TGTGCCAGCAGCCCCCGGATACTAGCGGGTTACTACAATGAGCAGTTCTTC
. . TRBJ2-2 TRBV6-5 CASIPWGDNSLDYPGELFF TGTGCCAGCATTCCCTGGGGGGACAACTCGCTAGATTACCCCGGGGAGCTGTTTTTT
TRBD2 . TRBJ2-2 TRBV12-3/TRBV12-4 CASRPGGGDTGELFF TGTGCCAGCCGCCCCGGCGGGGGGGACACCGGGGAGCTGTTTTTT
. . TRBJ2-3 TRBV15 CATSLGAGSDTQYF TGTGCCACCAGTTTGGGGGCGGGGTCAGATACGCAGTATTTT
. few TRBJ1-1 TRBV3-1 CASSHHRDGTEAFF TGTGCCAGCAGCCACCACAGGGATGGGACTGAAGCTTTCTTT
TRBD2 . TRBJ2-1 TRBV12-3/TRBV12-4 CASTGTRSYNEQFF TGTGCCAGCACCGGGACTAGGTCCTACAATGAGCAGTTCTTC
TRBD1 . TRBJ1-1 TRBV25-1 CASRDRDRRNLNTEAFF TGTGCCAGCAGGGATAGGGACAGGAGAAACTTGAACACTGAAGCTTTCTTT
. . TRBJ2-7 TRBV11-3 CASSLSDYEQYF TGTGCCAGCAGCTTATCAGACTACGAGCAGTACTTC
. . TRBJ2-1 TRBV5-1 CASSLWGNEQFF TGCGCCAGCAGCTTGTGGGGAAATGAGCAGTTCTTC
TRBD1 . TRBJ1-1 TRBV7-2 CASSLNRGREAFF TGTGCCAGCAGCTTAAACAGGGGAAGAGAAGCTTTCTTT
. . TRBJ2-7 TRBV12-3/TRBV12-4 CASSPDSPPYEQYF TGTGCCAGCAGCCCGGACAGTCCACCCTACGAGCAGTACTTC
. . TRBJ1-6 TRBV2 CASRLDPGPPLHF TGTGCCAGCAGACTAGACCCCGGGCCACCCCTCCACTTT
. . TRBJ2-5 TRBV7-3 CASSSAGWETQYF TGTGCCAGCAGCTCCGCGGGTTGGGAGACCCAGTACTTC
. few TRBJ1-2 TRBV7-9 CASGIAGQDYGYTF TGTGCCAGCGGGATTGCGGGGCAAGACTATGGCTACACCTTC
TRBD2 . TRBJ2-7 TRBV5-1 CASSLMGTSGGGEQYF TGCGCCAGCAGCTTGATGGGGACTAGCGGAGGGGGCGAGCAGTACTTC
. many TRBJ2-2 TRBV5-1 CASSSYDTGELFF TGCGCCAGCAGCTCCTACGACACCGGGGAGCTGTTTTTT
. few TRBJ2-5 TRBV20-1 CSASPVGYQETQYF TGCAGTGCTAGTCCTGTCGGATACCAAGAGACCCAGTACTTC
TRBD1 . TRBJ1-2 TRBV5-6 CASSYLGQGYGYTF TGTGCCAGCAGCTACTTGGGACAGGGTTATGGCTACACCTTC
. . TRBJ1-2 TRBV7-9 CASSLEDRGTF TGTGCCAGCAGCCTTGAGGACCGGGGCACCTTC
. few TRBJ2-7 TRBV4-3 CASSQDQIGAYEQYF TGCGCCAGCAGCCAAGATCAAATTGGGGCCTACGAGCAGTACTTC
. few TRBJ1-6 TRBV9 CASSVATGNSPLHF TGTGCCAGCAGCGTAGCTACGGGTAATTCACCCCTCCACTTT
TRBD1 few TRBJ2-4 TRBV6-2/TRBV6-3 CASTGQGGIRLAKNIQYF TGTGCCAGCACCGGACAGGGAGGAATAAGACTAGCCAAAAACATTCAGTACTTC
. few TRBJ2-7 TRBV7-6 CASSLGGLVSDEQYF TGTGCCAGCAGCTTAGGGGGTCTGGTTTCCGACGAGCAGTACTTC
TRBD1 . TRBJ1-2 TRBV12-3/TRBV12-4 CASGALGQALYGYTF TGTGCCAGCGGGGCCCTAGGACAGGCGCTGTATGGCTACACCTTC
. many TRBJ2-1 TRBV12-3/TRBV12-4 CASSQLSTKGNEQFF TGTGCCAGCAGCCAGCTGTCGACAAAGGGCAATGAGCAGTTCTTC
TRBD1 few TRBJ2-2 TRBV4-3 CASSQDTGVAGELFF TGCGCCAGCAGCCAGGACACAGGGGTGGCCGGGGAGCTGTTTTTT
. . TRBJ1-3 TRBV4-2 CASSQDRNSFSGNTIYF TGTGCCAGCAGCCAAGACAGAAATAGTTTCTCTGGAAACACCATATATTTT